The clone carrying this T cell receptor beta chain appeared a few times. The antigen is undetermined. Healthy Caucasian individuals from Russia aged roughly 6 to 100 were enrolled as donors. Extraction of total RNA produced a minimum of 5 micrograms from each sample. This sample is part of a study of blood T cells in healthy people across ages. Study-wide points: As age increased, TCR beta diversity per million T cells fell in a roughly linear fashion. Investigators treated diversity estimates from one million T cells as underestimates.

The V and J ends lost 4 bases and 4 bases, in that order; junction bases with no gene match: 19. The CDR3 is made up of 19 amino acids. CDR1 SGHNT and CDR2 YENEEA come from the germline V gene. A second PCR, run for about 7 to 11 cycles, used a sample-barcoded 5' primer plus a J-beta primer mix. TCRdb itself ran the 5' RACE reads through MiXCR, one entry per CDR3 protein. The sample has about 760,000 distinct CDR3 sequences, about 61% seen once. The chain joins TRBV11-3 to TRBJ2-3; 8 nucleotides line up with TRBD2. The sequenced sample was blood. This sequence was found in a man aged 35 to 55 in good health. The CDR3 loop is CASSSGGRTSRFWSDTQYF. CDR3 coding DNA: TGTGCCAGCAGCTCAGGCGGGAGGACCAGCCGATTTTGGTCAGATACGCAGTATTTT. Complete variable domain (other parts from reference TRBV11-3 and TRBJ2-3): EAGVVQSPRYKIIEKKQPVAFWCNPISGHNTLYWYLQNLGQGPELLIRYENEEAVDDSQLPKDRFSAERLKGVDSTLKIQPAELGDSAVYLCASSSGGRTSRFWSDTQYFGPGTRLTVL.